This T cell receptor (beta chain) is drawn from a study of blood T cell repertoires in COVID-19 (dated by TCRdb to the early 2020s). A note on the overall study: Samples from collaborators originated in the United States, Italy and Spain and spanned both the acute and convalescent phases of COVID-19. The material from the prospective study consisted of cDNA or gDNA derived from T cells, B-cell-depleted T cells, or PBMCs. Deeply sampled blood TCRbeta repertoires from subjects exposed to, actively infected with, or recovered from COVID-19 were included in the dataset. A freely available public database, intended as a resource for researchers studying the immune response to SARS-CoV-2, is where the repertoires were released. The samples were drawn from the first 160 participants of the ongoing ImmuneRACE study and from some 1,300 subjects provided by 6 global collaborators. Nearly every sample came with metadata listing a de-identified subject ID, COVID-19 status, age in years and sex. HLA class I and class II types, where available, came from metadata supplied by the sample provider rather than from assay-based typing.

Study-level results and caveats: The quantity of clinical and demographic metadata differed by source and by participant and was supplied without curation.

Comments on this clone: What this receptor recognizes is not known. No qualities accompany the bases; no much larger clone lies one base away.

TCRbeta CDR3 regions were amplified from genomic DNA using the immunoSEQ Assay, a bias-controlled multiplex PCR. The authors' analysis ran thus. Within the assay, amplification of reference gene primers was used to estimate how many nucleated cells each sample contained. Sequence reads were collapsed and filtered to measure the absolute abundance of every unique TCRbeta CDR3 rearrangement. For each sample, productive Simpson clonality was calculated by taking the square root of Simpson's diversity index across productive rearrangements. The clones in this table, taken by TCRdb from immuneACCESS, are in-frame only. Not every clone is retained; where verified, under half of the shortfall comes from an unresolved V gene, and the cause of the rest is unknown. That table furnishes V, J and clone size, whereas the DNA furnished D and trimming. In all, the sample holds 300,000 to 350,000 clones, and roughly 89% of those were seen once. The ten most abundant clones make up around 4% of the sample.

V lost 1 base and J lost 1 base, and the count of bases not matched to a germline gene is 17. For CDR1 and CDR2, the germline V gene lists SGHRS and YFSETQ. The cysteine opens and the phenylalanine closes a CDR3 of 22 amino acids. The only DNA kept is the CDR3, 66 bases in frame from the first base. One collaborating source in Seattle enrolled patients during active infection and followed them longitudinally through the course of disease. Whole blood was collected in K2EDTA tubes by collaborating institutions according to the institutions' own protocols. For TCRbeta analysis, collaborator samples were shipped as frozen whole blood, as isolated PBMCs, or as DNA extracted from either sample type.

Source material: peripheral blood. This receptor chain uses TRBV5-1 and TRBJ2-6, with 10 central nucleotides matching TRBD2. The TCR originated in a woman aged 55-70 years with COVID-19, enrolled during active disease. The DNA sequence follows: TGCGCCAGCAGCTTGCCGTCCGGTCTAGCGGGGGTGGAGTTGTCTGGGGCCAACGTCCTGACTTTC. This translates into CASSLPSGLAGVELSGANVLTF.